The present T cell receptor beta chain was sequenced within a study of glioma-infiltrating T cells after dendritic cell vaccination. Study-level background: Patients received autologous tumor lysate-pulsed dendritic cell vaccination between 2003 and 2012.

Time point described: after dendritic cell vaccination, including at tumor progression/relapse. The PCR used 60 V beta and 13 J beta primers. Measured with immunoSEQ multiplex PCR; TCRdb has only the in-frame clones, and not every one. The table includes tens of thousands of clones, around 84% detected once. Study-level points and caveats: No direct clonality-survival link was found; a diverse polyclonal response may matter.

A note on this clone: The antigen is undetermined.

Germline assignment: CDR1 SGDLS and CDR2 YYNGEE. V gave up 0 bases and J gave up 5 bases, with 9 bases separating them. The CDR3 covers 14 residues. The material sequenced was blood, taken after dendritic cell vaccination. The receptor's source is a human donor with glioblastoma. The chain couples TRBV9 to TRBJ2-1; D is uncertain. CDR3 sequence reads: CASSVGDSNNEQFF. In DNA, the CDR3 is TGTGCCAGCAGCGTAGGAGACTCAAACAATGAGCAGTTCTTC.